Given below is one TCR beta chain in context. The sample originates from a study of CD4 and CD8 cells across lung adenocarcinoma regions. Germline CDR1 MNHNS, CDR2 SASEGT. This CDR3 contains 13 residues. Trimming at V came to 6 bases and at J to 10 bases, leaving 9 bases not matched to a gene. From the PCR reads, TCRdb called clonotypes with MiXCR, one entry per CDR3 protein. The sample contains about 12,000 distinct CDR3 sequences, 47% of which appear only once. Donors had localized lung adenocarcinoma, a non-small cell lung cancer. The sample comprised CD8+ T cells from the margin of a lung tumor. The chain has TRBV6-1 and TRBJ2-1, with 7 bases matching TRBD1. The TCR originated in a male donor with lung adenocarcinoma. The CD4 and CD8 labels of this study may be unreliable. This CDR3 is CASSLKGANEQFF. In DNA, the CDR3 is TGTGCCAGCAGCCTAAAGGGGGCAAACGAGCAGTTCTTC.